One TCR beta chain is described in this entry. What it recognizes is unknown. V lost 0 bases, J lost 2 bases, and 14 bases lay in between. Germline V lookup: CDR1 SGHDN, CDR2 FVKESK. CDR3 length equals 16 residues. This entry belongs to a study of shared clonotypes between healthy human individuals. Study-level results: Among a few donors, approximately 5% of naive CD4 clonotypes were found in common.

Naive CD8 populations comprised CD45RO-negative cells positively selected for CCR7, excluding terminally differentiated effector memory CD45RA+ cells. Donors comprised healthy HIV-negative adults lacking recent acute infections or vaccinations. Generated by immunoSEQ multiplex PCR, the TCRdb table keeps only in-frame clones and is missing some. The sample carries about 2.2 million clones, 90% to 95% recorded once. This receptor was identified in a man younger than 35 in good health. Some clones in this sample may be carry-over from other donors' samples. V usage is TRBV14 and J usage is TRBJ2-7; D possibly uses TRBD1 or TRBD2 (5 bases each). The sample consisted of naive CD8+ T cells from PBMCs. Here the CDR3 DNA reads TGTGCCAGCAGCCAAGACTGGGGGTTGGGCCCCTACGAGCAGTACTTC. Translation: CASSQDWGLGPYEQYF. The full variable domain, in which reference TRBV14 and TRBJ2-7 provide the parts outside the CDR3, is EAGVTQFPSHSVIEKGQTVTLRCDPISGHDNLYWYRRVMGKEIKFLLHFVKESKQDESGMPNNRFLAERTGGTYSTLKVQPAELEDSGVYFCASSQDWGLGPYEQYFGPGTRLTVT.